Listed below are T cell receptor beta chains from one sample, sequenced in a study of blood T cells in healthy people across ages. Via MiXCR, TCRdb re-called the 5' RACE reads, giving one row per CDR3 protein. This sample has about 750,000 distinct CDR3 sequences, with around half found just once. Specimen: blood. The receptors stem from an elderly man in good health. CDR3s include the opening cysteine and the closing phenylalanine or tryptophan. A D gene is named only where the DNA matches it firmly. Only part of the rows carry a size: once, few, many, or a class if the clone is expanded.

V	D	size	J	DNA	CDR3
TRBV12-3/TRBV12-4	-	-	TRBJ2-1	TGTGCCAGCAGTTTAAACGAGGCCTACAATGAGCAGTTCTTC	CASSLNEAYNEQFF
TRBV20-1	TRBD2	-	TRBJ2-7	TGCAGTGCTAGTCAGGGAGGGGCTTCTGTTAGCGGGGGGGCGATGTACGAGCAGTACTTC	CSASQGGASVSGGAMYEQYF
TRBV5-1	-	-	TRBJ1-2	TGCGCCAGCAGCCCCGAGGTAGGGGATAGGAGCTACACCTTC	CASSPEVGDRSYTF
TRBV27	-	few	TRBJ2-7	TGTGCCAGCAGTTTATCGGTCCCTCTAAGCTCCTACGAGCAGTACTTC	CASSLSVPLSSYEQYF
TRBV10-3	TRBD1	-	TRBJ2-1	TGTGCCATCAGTGCTCTGGACAGGGCCAGTGAGCAGTTCTTC	CAISALDRASEQFF
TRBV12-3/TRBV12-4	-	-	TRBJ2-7	TGTGCCAGCAGAATTTACGAGCAGTACTTC	CASRIYEQYF
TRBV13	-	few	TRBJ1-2	TGTGCCAGCAGCTTGGGCGACCTCTCGGCCAAGGGCTACACCTTC	CASSLGDLSAKGYTF
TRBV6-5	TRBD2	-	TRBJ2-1	TGTGCCAGCAGCAAGGGGGGACTAGCGGGATCATACCAGTTCTTC	CASSKGGLAGSYQFF
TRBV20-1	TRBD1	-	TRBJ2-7	TGCAGTGCTACTCCCGACAGGGAAGGATTCGTCGAGCAGTACTTC	CSATPDREGFVEQYF
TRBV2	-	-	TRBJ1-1	TGTGCCAGCAGGGTAGGACAGAACACTGAAGCTTTCTTT	CASRVGQNTEAFF
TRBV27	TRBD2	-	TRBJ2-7	TGTGCCAGCGGACTAGCGGGAAATCCCTACGTCTACGAGCAGTACTTC	CASGLAGNPYVYEQYF
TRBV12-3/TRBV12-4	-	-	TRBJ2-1	TGTGCCAGCAGTTTAAGGCCCTGGGACCAGTTCTTC	CASSLRPWDQFF
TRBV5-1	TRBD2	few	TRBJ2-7	TGCGCCAGCACCCCGGGTGGGAGGGCTACCTACGAGCAGTACTTC	CASTPGGRATYEQYF
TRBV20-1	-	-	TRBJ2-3	TGCAGCGATAACAGGGTGGGCACAGATACGCAGTATTTT	CSDNRVGTDTQYF
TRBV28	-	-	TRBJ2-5	TGTGCCAGCAGTCCCCAGGGATCGGTGCAGTACTTC	CASSPQGSVQYF
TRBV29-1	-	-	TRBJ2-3	TGCGGCGTTTGGGTGGGTCCGATCCCAGATACGCAGTATTTT	CGVWVGPIPDTQYF
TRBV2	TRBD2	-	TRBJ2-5	TGTGCCAGCAGTTCCAGAGAACCGGGACTAGCGCCCGCGACCCAGTACTTC	CASSSREPGLAPATQYF
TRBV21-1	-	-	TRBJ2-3	TGTGCCAGCAGCAATAGAAATAGCGGGGGCCGGGCGTATTTT	CASSNRNSGGRAYF
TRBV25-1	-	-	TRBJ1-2	TGTGCCAGCAGTGAACAGGTCTCTGGCTACACCTTC	CASSEQVSGYTF
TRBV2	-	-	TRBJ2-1	TGTGCCAGCAGAGAACAGGCAATCTCCACGGGTGAGCAGTTCTTC	CASREQAISTGEQFF
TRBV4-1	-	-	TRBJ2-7	TGCGCCAGCAGCCAACGGGACACGGCATTCTACGAGCAGTACTTC	CASSQRDTAFYEQYF
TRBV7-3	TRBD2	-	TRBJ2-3	TGTGCCAGCAGCAAACTAGCGGGAGTGGGGCGAGTAGATACGCAGTATTTT	CASSKLAGVGRVDTQYF
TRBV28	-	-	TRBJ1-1	TGTGCCAGCAGTTTTGGGTCCGACACTGAAGCTTTCTTT	CASSFGSDTEAFF
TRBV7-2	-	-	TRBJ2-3	TGTGCCAGCAGCTTTAGGAGAGGAGGAGGCACAGATACGCAGTATTTT	CASSFRRGGGTDTQYF
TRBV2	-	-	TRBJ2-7	TGTGCCAGCAGGATTCTTCAGGCTGGAGCCTACGAGCAGTACTTC	CASRILQAGAYEQYF
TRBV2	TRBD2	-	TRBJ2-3	TGTGCCAGCCTGGGACTAGCGGGTAGGAATACGCAGTATTTT	CASLGLAGRNTQYF
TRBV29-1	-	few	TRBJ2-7	TGCAGCGTGGACAGCGGCCCCTACGAGCAGTACTTC	CSVDSGPYEQYF
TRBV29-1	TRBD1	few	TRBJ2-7	TGCAGCGTTGAATGGACAGGGGGCCACTACGAGCAGTACTTC	CSVEWTGGHYEQYF